This TCR beta chain was documented in a study of OX40 agonist ivuxolimab in advanced cancers. Looking at the study overall: Patients in dose escalation had liver, melanoma, kidney or head and neck cancers. Study outcomes and limitations: The study observed clonal expansion of CD4+ and CD8+ blood T cells by week 6 at 0.1 to 3.0 mg/kg. In the 0.1-3.0 mg/kg groups, partial responders showed among the lowest expansion.

With 6 bases clipped from V and 3 bases from J, the junction kept 2 bases outside the gene matches. Germline CDR1 reads MNHEY; CDR2 reads SVGAGI. This CDR3 has 14 amino acids. Exclusion of a patient followed from autoimmune disease history or systemic immunosuppression. As regards this clone: The antigen is unknown.

Using immunoSEQ multiplex PCR, the repertoire was profiled, and TCRdb retains in-frame clones only, with some absent. The sample holds some 50,000 clones, about 90% seen once. V is TRBV6-5 and J is TRBJ2-2, with 9 bases aligning to TRBD1. Sequences were derived from CD4+ or CD8+ T cells sorted from blood, sampled in a trial of the OX40 agonist ivuxolimab. The sequence came from an adult with an advanced solid tumor such as melanoma, head and neck, liver or kidney cancer. The CDR3: CASSRDRDTGELFF. CDR3 sequence (DNA): TGTGCCAGCAGCCGGGACAGGGACACCGGGGAGCTGTTTTTT.